Listed here are 20 T cell receptor beta chains from one sample, sequenced in a study of blood T cell repertoires in COVID-19 (dated by TCRdb to about 2020). Library preparation used the immunoSEQ multiplex PCR assay. TCRdb's version of the immuneACCESS table is confined to in-frame rearrangements and falls short of the full clone set. An unresolved V gene accounts for under half of the shortfall where checked; the remainder is of unknown origin. The table for this sample lists roughly 230,000 clones; roughly 80% of them were counted only once. The top ten clonotypes cover 7.4% of the sample. Sequenced material: peripheral blood. These TCRs come from a woman aged 45-59 years with acute or convalescent COVID-19.

The V and J genes are TRBV19 and TRBJ1-5, with 9 nucleotides matching TRBD1. CDR1 is LNHDA and CDR2 is SQIVND in the germline V gene (reference sequence). The CDR3 runs to 14 residues. The trim removed 8 bases at V and 4 bases at J, leaving 6 bases unmatched. CDR3 in DNA: TGTGCCAGTCGGGGACAGGGACAAAATCAGCCCCAGCATTTT. Amino acids: CASRGQGQNQPQHF.

The chain carries TRBV5-1 and TRBJ2-7, with 11 bases identical to TRBD2. In germline, CDR1 is SGHRS, CDR2 YFSETQ. J lost 2 bases, V lost 0 bases, and 7 bases had no gene match. CDR3 length: 17 residues. CDR3 loop: CASSLAMTSGNTYEQYF. CDR3 coding DNA: TGCGCCAGCAGCTTGGCCATGACTAGCGGGAATACCTACGAGCAGTACTTC.

The chain carries TRBV5-1 and TRBJ1-1; tentatively, D is TRBD1 (5 bases). Germline CDR1 SGHRS, CDR2 YFSETQ. Trimming removed 5 bases at V and 6 bases at J, with 14 bases between. The CDR3 extends over 13 amino acids. The CDR3 sequence is CASSQDRYAEAFF. CDR3 DNA: TGCGCCAGCAGTCAAGACAGATACGCTGAAGCTTTCTTT.

V and J are TRBV5-4 and TRBJ1-1, with D tentatively TRBD1 (5 bases). Germline values: CDR1 SGHNT, CDR2 YYREEE (reference sequence). The V gene lost 0 bases and the J gene lost 10 bases, with 25 bases spanning the gap. CDR3 length: 17 residues. CDR3 nucleotide sequence: TGTGCCAGCAGCTTGGTTTCCCGTTCGGTATCCGGGGGTTTAGCTTTCTTT. It encodes CASSLVSRSVSGGLAFF.

This chain uses TRBV13 with TRBJ2-7; D not certain. Germline CDR1 and CDR2: PRHDT and FYEKMQ (reference sequence). This CDR3 spans 12 amino acids. V was shortened by 5 bases and J by 7 bases, with 12 bases between the two germline ends. In nucleotides, the CDR3 is TGTGCCAGCAGCCACGGTTTCGGGGAGCAGTACTTC. This gives the protein CASSHGFGEQYF. Full variable domain (missing parts from reference TRBV13 and TRBJ2-7): AAGVIQSPRHLIKEKRETATLKCYPIPRHDTVYWYQQGPGQDPQFLISFYEKMQSDKGSIPDRFSAQQFSDYHSELNMSSLELGDSALYFCASSHGFGEQYFGPGTRLTVT.

The chain links TRBV3-1 (or the pseudogene TRBV3-2) to TRBJ2-5, with 13 bases aligning to TRBD2. Germline CDR1 and CDR2: LGHDT and YNNKEL (reference sequence). The CDR3 covers 14 residues. V lost 4 bases, J lost 4 bases, and 0 bases stayed unmatched. The chain's CDR3 is CASSRLAGGETQYF. In DNA form, the CDR3 reads TGTGCCAGCAGCCGACTAGCGGGGGGAGAGACCCAGTACTTC.

The chain combines TRBV9 with TRBJ2-7; perhaps TRBD2 as D (7 bases). The CDR3 has 17 residues. The germline V and J ends were trimmed by 0 bases and 5 bases, with 21 bases remaining between them. Germline V gives CDR1 SGDLS, CDR2 YYNGEE. CDR3 residues: CASSVGETGLVGDEQYF. CDR3 nucleotides: TGTGCCAGCAGCGTAGGAGAGACAGGACTAGTTGGAGACGAGCAGTACTTC.

The chain recombines TRBV7-2 with TRBJ2-2, with 7 bases lining up with TRBD1. The length of the CDR3 is 15 residues. Per the germline V gene, CDR1 is SGHTA and CDR2 is FQGNSA. The trim removed 5 bases at V and 7 bases at J, leaving 10 bases unmatched. This CDR3 is CASSRAQTGIGELFF. The CDR3 DNA is TGTGCCAGCAGCCGCGCCCAGACAGGGATCGGGGAGCTGTTTTTT.

The CDR3, as DNA: TGTGCCACCAGCATCCTCGATAGGGGGACAGGGACCTCTGGAAACACCATATATTTT. It translates to CATSILDRGTGTSGNTIYF. The rearrangement uses TRBV15 and TRBJ1-3; the match to TRBD1 covers 9 bases. In germline, CDR1 is LNHNV, CDR2 YYDKDF (reference sequence). V gave up 4 bases and J gave up 0 bases; unmatched junction bases: 13. This CDR3 spans 19 amino acids.

For the CDR3, the DNA is TGTGCCACCAGCAGAGATCCCGTTTCACCCCTCCACTTT. This encodes CATSRDPVSPLHF. This chain connects TRBV15 to TRBJ1-6; D not resolved. V was cut by 0 bases and J by 9 bases, with 6 bases left in between. This CDR3 is 13 amino acids long. Germline V gives CDR1 LNHNV, CDR2 YYDKDF (reference sequence).

This sequence joins TRBV21-1 and TRBJ2-2; TRBD2 is taken as the D call from the table, unchecked against the DNA. TRBV21-1 is deemed a pseudogene. The CDR3 runs to 15 residues. CDR3 DNA: TGTGCCAGCAGCACCGCTACCGGAGACACCGGGGAGCTGTTTTTT. Translating it yields CASSTATGDTGELFF.

The V gene is TRBV7-2, the J gene TRBJ2-7; TRBD2 might be the D (7 bases). Trimming shortened V by 8 bases and J by 6 bases, and 20 bases separated the two germline ends. The CDR3 extends over 14 amino acids. Germline V gene data show CDR1 as SGHTA and CDR2 as FQGNSA. The CDR3: CASVGGGLSLEQYF. CDR3 bases: TGTGCCAGCGTAGGGGGGGGGCTTAGCCTCGAGCAGTACTTC.

This chain links TRBV6-5 with TRBJ1-2; TRBD1 matches at 10 bases. Germline assignment: CDR1 MNHEY and CDR2 SVGAGI. CDR3 length: 13 amino acids. Trimming removed 6 bases from V and 8 bases from J; junction bases left unmatched: 6. Here the CDR3 reads CASSQTGGRGYTF. Written as DNA, the CDR3 is TGTGCCAGCAGCCAGACAGGGGGCCGCGGCTACACCTTC.

This clone was found many times. V is TRBV30 and J is TRBJ1-5; D is undetermined. Deletions cut 0 bases from V and 1 base from J, with 10 bases between. The CDR3 runs to 15 residues. Germline CDR1 reads GTSNPN; CDR2 reads SVGIG (reference sequence). The CDR3 loop reads CAWSVRGSSNQPQHF. CDR3 in DNA: TGTGCCTGGAGTGTTCGGGGATCGAGCAATCAGCCCCAGCATTTT.

This clone has just a few counts. The rearrangement uses TRBV5-1 and TRBJ2-5; the match to TRBD2 covers 8 bases. The CDR3 totals 16 residues. The germline CDR1 and CDR2 sequences are SGHRS and YFSETQ. Unmatched junction bases numbered 5, after V lost 1 base and J lost 0 bases. The CDR3 DNA reads as TGCGCCAGCAGCTTGCGCGCGGGGGGCTACCAAGAGACCCAGTACTTC. Amino acid sequence: CASSLRAGGYQETQYF.

The genes are TRBV6-2 or TRBV6-3 and TRBJ2-1, with D perhaps matching TRBD2 (5 bases). Germline values: CDR1 MNHEY, CDR2 SVGEGT. The V end was cut by 6 bases, the J end by 3 bases, with 9 bases between. This CDR3 is built from 13 residues. CDR3 DNA sequence: TGTGCCAGCAGCACGGGGTTCTACAATGAGCAGTTCTTC. This codes for CASSTGFYNEQFF.

V is TRBV5-1 and J is TRBJ1-5; 7 bases agree with TRBD1. In germline, CDR1 is SGHRS, CDR2 YFSETQ. The V and J ends lost 0 bases and 1 base, in that order; junction bases with no gene match: 1. CDR3 length: 15 residues. The chain's CDR3 is CASSLGRGSNQPQHF. The CDR3 DNA is TGCGCCAGCAGCTTGGGCAGGGGGAGCAATCAGCCCCAGCATTTT.

The chain has TRBV18 and TRBJ2-7, with D unclear. This CDR3 is 14 amino acids long. Germline CDR1 is KGHSH and CDR2 is LQKENI. V lost 3 bases and J lost 2, with 11 bases in between. The CDR3 loop is CASSPSRVTYEQYF. The CDR3 DNA reads as TGTGCCAGCTCACCCTCCCGGGTCACCTACGAGCAGTACTTC.

The chain employs TRBV9 and TRBJ2-2; 8 nucleotides align to TRBD1. The ends lost 5 bases at V and 4 bases at J; junction bases unmatched: 4. CDR1 SGDLS and CDR2 YYNGEE come from the germline V gene. The CDR3 is made up of 14 amino acids. The CDR3 protein is CASRGTGRTGELFF. Here the CDR3 DNA reads TGTGCCAGCAGAGGGACAGGTCGCACCGGGGAGCTGTTTTTT. The full variable domain, completed using reference TRBV9 and TRBJ2-2, is DSGVTQTPKHLITATGQRVTLRCSPRSGDLSVYWYQQSLDQGLQFLIQYYNGEERAKGNILERFSAQQFPDLHSELNLSSLELGDSALYFCASRGTGRTGELFFGEGSRLTVL.

Only a few counts were recorded for this clone. This sequence joins TRBV5-4 and TRBJ1-2; 7 bases match TRBD1. This CDR3 contains 14 residues. V shed 4 bases and J 3 bases; nucleotides not matched to a gene: 6. Germline CDR1 and CDR2: SGHNT and YYREEE (reference sequence). The CDR3 bases are TGTGCCAGCAGCGCCGGGACAGTAGACTATGGCTACACCTTC. It is translated as CASSAGTVDYGYTF.